Included here is one T cell receptor beta chain sequence, with context. Its antigen remains unknown. Treatment meaning: roughly ten-day PBMC culture with coronavirus spike peptide pools or control peptides (ViraFEST assay). V lost 6 bases to trimming and J lost 4 bases; unmatched junction nucleotides: 12. Germline-derived CDR1 and CDR2 are SNHLY and FYNNEI. The CDR3 is 15 residues long. CD4+ T cells that had been cultured provided DNA sequenced with the Oncomine TCR Beta short-read assay. One entry per CDR3 protein, called by TCRdb with MiXCR from the PCR reads. The sample carries about 14,000 distinct CDR3 sequences, 25% to 35% recorded once. This entry is derived from a study of vaccination and CD4 T cells after COVID-19. Study summary: Convalescent donors totaled six males and four females, including two who were Hispanic. Study-wide results and limits: Relatively few convalescent patients were studied; early post-infection timepoints were not included.

V gene TRBV2 combines with J gene TRBJ2-7; 7 bases are a match to TRBD1. The sequencing here drew on CD4+ T cells from blood, cultured in vitro, taken before SARS-CoV-2 vaccination. The clonotype was recovered from a human donor who received a COVID-19 vaccine. The DNA for the CDR3 is TGTGCCAGCAGGACAGGGACGGTAAAGATTTACGAGCAGTACTTC. It yields the protein CASRTGTVKIYEQYF.